This T cell receptor beta chain was sequenced in a study of CD8+CD57+ T cells in acquired aplastic anemia. CDR3 and TCR beta VDJ profiling relied on genomic DNA as the template. TCRdb processed the reads anew with MiXCR; each CDR3 protein has one entry. The sample contains about half a million distinct CDR3 sequences, approximately 33% of which appear only once. By flow cytometry, patients selected for sequencing had shown an expansion of CD8+CD57+ cells. V was cut by 3 bases and J by 7 bases, with 13 bases left in between. The CDR3 runs to 13 residues. CDR1 SGHRS and CDR2 YFSETQ come from the germline V gene.

The sequenced material came from sorted CD4+, CD8+, or CD8+CD57+ T cells (not recorded which) from PBMCs. V and J are TRBV5-1 and TRBJ1-1; D unclear. The receptor's source is a human donor with aplastic anemia. The CDR3, as DNA: TGCGCCAGCAGCTGGGAAACAAAATTTGAAGCTTTCTTT. This codes for CASSWETKFEAFF.